The 28 T cell receptor beta chains reported below all come from one sample, sequenced in a study of T cells in Graves' hyperthyroidism and ophthalmopathy. RNA transcripts were the template for amplifying TCR beta CDR3 regions. The HTBI set primed first-round TCR CDR3 RT-PCR. TCRdb re-derived calls from the multiplex PCR reads in MiXCR, one entry per CDR3 protein. There are hundreds of thousands of distinct CDR3 sequences in the sample; approximately 14% occur only once, and 28% lies in the top ten. Sequences were obtained from blood. These receptors came from a woman under 30 with Graves' hyperthyroidism that later progressed to Graves' ophthalmopathy.

J is TRBJ1-5 and V is TRBV19; 7 positions match TRBD1. The germline gives CDR1 LNHDA, CDR2 SQIVND (reference sequence). This CDR3 is built from 13 residues. V trimming: 8 bases; J trimming: 7 bases; junction bases outside the gene matches: 8. The CDR3 sequence is CASSPSGGQPQHF. In nucleotides, the CDR3 is TGTGCCAGTTCCCCATCAGGGGGACAGCCCCAGCATTTT.

The J gene is TRBJ1-5, the V gene TRBV28, with 7 bases aligning to TRBD1. CDR1 and CDR2 (germline): MDHEN, SYDVKM. CDR3 length: 14 amino acids. V lost 6 bases, J lost 8 bases, and 10 bases stayed unmatched. CDR3 nucleotide sequence: TGTGCCAGCAGGCTAGGGGGCGCGGTAAAGCCCCAGCATTTT. It specifies CASRLGGAVKPQHF.

This clonotype has ten or more counts. The chain links TRBV6-2 or TRBV6-3 to TRBJ2-3; 7 bases line up with TRBD2. Trimming took 5 bases from V and 5 from J; bases not matched to a gene: 7. Germline V gives CDR1 MNHEY, CDR2 SVGEGT. The CDR3 covers 14 residues. CDR3 in DNA: TGTGCCAGCAGTACGGCGGGAGCGGTAGATACGCAGTATTTT. Its protein product is CASSTAGAVDTQYF.

The chain uses TRBV19 and TRBJ1-2, with a tentative D call TRBD1 (6 bases). The CDR3 runs to 13 residues. V lost 5 bases and J lost 4, with 11 bases in between. Germline V gives CDR1 LNHDA, CDR2 SQIVND (reference sequence). The CDR3 DNA reads TGTGCCAGTAGTCCAGGGGTCACCTATGGCTACACCTTC. Translation gives CASSPGVTYGYTF.

There are a few counts of this clonotype. The J gene is TRBJ2-7, the V gene TRBV27, with a weak D call TRBD1 (7 bases). CDR1 is MNHEY, CDR2 SMNVEV, per germline (reference sequence). With 5 bases removed from V and 3 bases from J, the gap between germline ends came to 20 bases. The CDR3 has 16 amino acids. This CDR3 reads CASSPAEAGGFYEQYF. The CDR3 bases are TGTGCCAGCAGTCCCGCAGAGGCAGGGGGGTTCTACGAGCAGTACTTC.

The chain employs TRBV30 and TRBJ1-1, with D tentatively TRBD1 (5 bases). The CDR3 is 14 amino acids. V was shortened by 3 bases and J by 4 bases, with 15 bases between the two germline ends. Germline-derived CDR1 and CDR2 are GTSNPN and SVGIG (reference sequence). CDR3 protein: CAWRAGPRVTEAFF. The CDR3, as DNA: TGTGCCTGGAGAGCGGGACCGAGGGTCACTGAAGCTTTCTTT. Supplemented by reference TRBV30 and TRBJ1-1, the full variable domain reads SQTIHQWPATLVQPVGSPLSLECTVEGTSNPNLYWYRQAAGRGLQLLFYSVGIGQISSEVPQNLSASRPQDRQFILSSKKLLLSDSGFYLCAWRAGPRVTEAFFGQGTRLTVV.

This chain uses TRBV6-1 with TRBJ2-1; D is ambiguous. Germline CDR1 is MNHNS and CDR2 is SASEGT. Trimming took 5 bases from V and 0 from J, leaving 11 bases between them. This CDR3 contains 15 residues. The CDR3 DNA reads TGTGCCAGCAGTCCCTTCGCGGACTCCTACAATGAGCAGTTCTTC. As protein: CASSPFADSYNEQFF.

V usage is TRBV7-9 and J usage is TRBJ1-2; D call uncertain. Germline CDR1 is SEHNR and CDR2 is FQNEAQ (reference sequence). Trimming stripped 1 base from V and 8 bases from J, with 11 bases between. The CDR3 spans 13 residues. CDR3 loop: CASSLDSSSGYTF. The CDR3, as DNA: TGTGCCAGCAGCTTAGACAGCTCATCAGGCTACACCTTC.

This clonotype was recorded at least ten times. This chain connects TRBV6-1 to TRBJ2-1; 11 nucleotides line up with TRBD2. The CDR3 runs to 18 residues. Germline lookup yields CDR1 MNHNS and CDR2 SASEGT. Germline trimming cut 8 bases from V and 7 bases from J; bases unmatched to any gene: 19. The CDR3 sequence is CASANSGSGRAMGNEQFF. The DNA for the CDR3 is TGTGCCAGCGCGAACTCGGGTAGCGGGAGGGCCATGGGGAATGAGCAGTTCTTC.

The chain employs TRBV10-3 and TRBJ2-3, with a possible D match to TRBD1 (7 bases). V lost 2 bases to trimming and J lost 4 bases, with 13 bases between them. This CDR3 is 15 amino acids long. CDR1 and CDR2 (germline): ENHRY, SYGVKD. The CDR3 sequence: CAISETAGGPDTQYF. CDR3 nucleotide sequence: TGTGCCATCAGTGAGACGGCAGGGGGGCCAGATACGCAGTATTTT.

V gene TRBV12-3 or TRBV12-4 combines with J gene TRBJ2-2; TRBD1 matches at 7 bases. This CDR3 comprises 15 residues. With 5 bases clipped from V and 4 bases from J, the junction kept 7 bases outside the gene matches. The DNA of the CDR3 is TGTGCCAGCAGTCGGGACAGCTCCTTCACCGGGGAGCTGTTTTTT. As protein: CASSRDSSFTGELFF.

This clonotype occurred many times. V gene TRBV27 combines with J gene TRBJ2-1; 12 bases are a match to TRBD2. CDR3 size: 14 residues. The V segment lost 4 bases and the J segment 5 bases; nucleotides outside the gene matches: 0. CDR1 MNHEY and CDR2 SMNVEV come from the germline V gene (reference sequence). In DNA, the CDR3 is TGTGCCAGCAGTTCTAGCGGGGGGGACAATGAGCAGTTCTTC. It is translated as CASSSSGGDNEQFF.

At least ten counts were recorded for this clonotype. The chain recombines TRBV20-1 with TRBJ2-5, with 8 bases identical to TRBD1. Looked up from germline, CDR1 is DFQATT and CDR2 is SNEGSKA (reference sequence). With V trimmed by 2 bases and J by 5 bases, 13 bases remained unmatched. The CDR3 loop spans 16 amino acids. Here the CDR3 DNA reads TGCAGTGCTAGAAGGGGAATGGGACAGGCCGGGGAGACCCAGTACTTC. Amino acids: CSARRGMGQAGETQYF.

V usage is TRBV25-1 and J usage is TRBJ1-1; D is undetermined. V lost 3 bases to trimming and J lost 3 bases, with 20 bases between them. Germline CDR1 reads MGHDK; CDR2 reads SYGVNS. The CDR3 sequence is 17 residues long. This CDR3 reads CASSDSRAPVVDTEAFF. The CDR3, as DNA: TGTGCCAGCAGTGACTCTCGGGCCCCGGTGGTCGACACTGAAGCTTTCTTT.

The rearrangement uses TRBV5-5 and TRBJ2-5; 7 nucleotides agree with TRBD1. The CDR3 runs 17 residues. V was clipped by 4 bases and J by 6 bases; unmatched bases: 18. Germline lookup yields CDR1 SGHKS and CDR2 YYEKEE (reference sequence). CDR3: CASSPGPVNTGQKTQYF. CDR3 DNA: TGTGCCAGCAGCCCGGGGCCAGTTAACACGGGACAGAAGACCCAGTACTTC.

This clonotype was counted between two and nine times. The chain joins TRBV15 to TRBJ2-7; D perhaps matches TRBD2 (5 bases). This CDR3 contains 19 residues. CDR1 and CDR2 (germline): LNHNV, YYDKDF (reference sequence). V lost 0 bases, J lost 3 bases, and 24 bases lay in between. The CDR3 DNA follows: TGTGCCACCAGCAGAGATCTAGGGCCGACAAACCGGGGATACTACGAGCAGTACTTC. Its translation is CATSRDLGPTNRGYYEQYF.

This rearrangement joins TRBV9 to TRBJ2-1; D is possibly TRBD2 (6 bases). The CDR3 sequence is 16 residues long. The germline V gene has CDR1 SGDLS and CDR2 YYNGEE. V was shortened by 0 bases and J by 3 bases, with 13 bases between the two germline ends. The CDR3: CASSVEGLAIYNEQFF. In nucleotides, the CDR3 is TGTGCCAGCAGCGTAGAGGGGCTAGCGATCTACAATGAGCAGTTCTTC.

This clonotype has at least ten counts. J is TRBJ1-1 and V is TRBV7-9; D uncertain. V gave up 1 base and J gave up 0 bases, with 9 bases separating them. The CDR3 runs 15 residues. In germline, CDR1 is SEHNR, CDR2 FQNEAQ (reference sequence). The CDR3 bases are TGTGCCAGCAGCTTAGGGGCAGGCCTGAACACTGAAGCTTTCTTT. Protein: CASSLGAGLNTEAFF.

At least ten counts were recorded for this clonotype. The CDR3 here is CASNQGSEQYF. CDR3 bases: TGTGCCAGCAATCAGGGGTCCGAGCAGTACTTC. The chain combines TRBV27 with TRBJ2-7, with D tentatively TRBD1 (6 bases). The V gene lost 7 bases and the J gene lost 6 bases, with 10 bases spanning the gap. The CDR3 sequence is 11 residues long. The germline V gene encodes CDR1 MNHEY and CDR2 SMNVEV (reference sequence).

This clonotype was found many times. DNA of the CDR3: TGTGCCAGCAGCTTAGGTCAGAGTGGCGGTAGTGAGCAGTTCTTC. Its protein product is CASSLGQSGGSEQFF. The chain is built from TRBV11-3 and TRBJ2-1; D is unresolved. The CDR3 sequence is 15 residues long. V was shortened by 1 base and J by 9 bases, with 16 bases between the two germline ends. Germline assignment: CDR1 SGHNT and CDR2 YENEEA. Supplemented by reference TRBV11-3 and TRBJ2-1, the full variable domain reads EAGVVQSPRYKIIEKKQPVAFWCNPISGHNTLYWYLQNLGQGPELLIRYENEEAVDDSQLPKDRFSAERLKGVDSTLKIQPAELGDSAVYLCASSLGQSGGSEQFFGPGTRLTVL.

For this clonotype: One end of the junction is discordant with germline, which a read error may explain. The chain employs TRBV7-2 and TRBJ2-1; 8 nucleotides line up with TRBD2. Germline CDR1 reads SGHTA; CDR2 reads FQGNSA. The length of the CDR3 is 15 residues. The CDR3 DNA reads as TGCGCCAGCAGCCAAGTTACTAGCGGTTACAATGAGCAGTTCTTC. This codes for CASSQVTSGYNEQFF.

The chain recombines TRBV6-5 with TRBJ2-7, with TRBD1 matching over 9 bases. This CDR3 has 14 residues. The germline CDR1 and CDR2 sequences are MNHEY and SVGAGI. V lost 4 bases and J lost 6; bases outside the gene matches: 7. Here the CDR3 DNA reads TGTGCCAGCAGTTTCCCGGGACAGGGCTGCGAGCAGTACTTC. Protein: CASSFPGQGCEQYF.

This clonotype was seen at least ten times. This chain uses TRBV27 with TRBJ2-3; D call uncertain. Trimming shortened V by 6 bases and J by 5 bases, and 18 bases separated the two germline ends. This CDR3 contains 15 residues. From germline, CDR1 is MNHEY and CDR2 SMNVEV (reference sequence). This chain's CDR3 is CASRRVNTLGDTQYF. Here the CDR3 DNA reads TGTGCCAGCAGGAGAGTTAACACCTTGGGAGATACGCAGTATTTT.

This clonotype was observed many times. The chain is built from TRBV5-1 and TRBJ1-5; D is possibly TRBD1 (6 bases). V lost 0 bases and J 2 bases, leaving 9 bases between the germline ends. Germline V lookup: CDR1 SGHRS, CDR2 YFSETQ. This CDR3 comprises 15 residues. For the CDR3, the DNA is TGCGCCAGCAGCTTGGGGGCAGGGGGCAATCAGCCCCAGCATTTT. This translates into CASSLGAGGNQPQHF.

This clonotype was picked up many times. The chain has TRBV2 and TRBJ2-1; D ambiguous. The CDR3 sequence is 10 residues long. Germline loops: CDR1 SNHLY, CDR2 FYNNEI. V lost 6 bases and J lost 10, with 7 bases in between. The chain's CDR3 is CASSLREQFF. The CDR3 DNA reads as TGTGCCAGCAGCCTCCGAGAGCAGTTCTTC.

The CDR3 DNA is TGTGCCAGTAAAAGGGGTCCCTCCTACAATGAGCAGTTCTTC. Its protein is CASKRGPSYNEQFF. The gene calls are TRBV19 and TRBJ2-1; weak D call: TRBD1 (5 bases). The germline CDR1 and CDR2 sequences are LNHDA and SQIVND (reference sequence). V was shortened by 7 bases and J by 0 bases, with 10 bases between the two germline ends. The CDR3 is 14 residues long. Full variable domain (remainder filled in from reference TRBV19 and TRBJ2-1): DGGITQSPKYLFRKEGQNVTLSCEQNLNHDAMYWYRQDPGQGLRLIYYSQIVNDFQKGDIAEGYSVSREKKESFPLTVTSAQKNPTAFYLCASKRGPSYNEQFFGPGTRLTVL.

This chain connects TRBV7-9 to TRBJ2-1; 10 nucleotides match TRBD1. CDR3 length: 14 amino acids. The junction had 5 bases not matched to a gene; V was cut back by 5 bases and J by 7 bases. Germline loops: CDR1 SEHNR, CDR2 FQNEAQ (reference sequence). CDR3 loop: CASSRDRGWNEQFF. The CDR3 DNA reads as TGTGCCAGCAGCCGGGACAGGGGTTGGAATGAGCAGTTCTTC.

This rearrangement joins TRBV30 to TRBJ1-1, with D possibly TRBD1 on 5 matching bases. This CDR3 contains 13 residues. Germline values: CDR1 GTSNPN, CDR2 SVGIG (reference sequence). With 0 bases removed from V and 4 bases from J, the gap between germline ends came to 9 bases. CDR3 residues: CAWSVPGTTEAFF. Here the CDR3 DNA reads TGTGCCTGGAGTGTACCGGGGACCACTGAAGCTTTCTTT.